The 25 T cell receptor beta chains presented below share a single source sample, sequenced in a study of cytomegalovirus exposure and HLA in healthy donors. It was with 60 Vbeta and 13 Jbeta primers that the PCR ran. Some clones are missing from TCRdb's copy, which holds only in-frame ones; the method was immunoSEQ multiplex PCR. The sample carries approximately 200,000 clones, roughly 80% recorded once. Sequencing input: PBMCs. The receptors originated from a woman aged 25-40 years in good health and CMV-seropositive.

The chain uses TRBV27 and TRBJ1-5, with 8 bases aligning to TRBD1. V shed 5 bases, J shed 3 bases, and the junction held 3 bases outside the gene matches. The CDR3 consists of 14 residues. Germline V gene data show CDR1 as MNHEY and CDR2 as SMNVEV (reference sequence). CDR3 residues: CASSQDRVNQPQHF. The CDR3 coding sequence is TGTGCCAGCAGTCAGGACAGGGTCAATCAGCCCCAGCATTTT.

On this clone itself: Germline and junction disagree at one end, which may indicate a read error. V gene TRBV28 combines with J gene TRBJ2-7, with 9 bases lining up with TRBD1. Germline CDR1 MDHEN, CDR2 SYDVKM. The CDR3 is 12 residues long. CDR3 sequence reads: CAIDRGSSEQYF. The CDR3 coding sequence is TGTGCCATCGACAGGGGGTCCTCCGAGCAGTACTTC.

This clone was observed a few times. CDR3 residues: CASSGGTSAYNEQFF. In DNA, the CDR3 is TGTGCCAGCAGCGGCGGGACTAGCGCCTACAATGAGCAGTTCTTC. The chain uses TRBV7-9 and TRBJ2-1; 10 bases map to TRBD2. Per the germline V gene, CDR1 is SEHNR and CDR2 is FQNEAQ (reference sequence). CDR3 length equals 15 residues. V lost 5 bases and J lost 2; bases outside the gene matches: 3.

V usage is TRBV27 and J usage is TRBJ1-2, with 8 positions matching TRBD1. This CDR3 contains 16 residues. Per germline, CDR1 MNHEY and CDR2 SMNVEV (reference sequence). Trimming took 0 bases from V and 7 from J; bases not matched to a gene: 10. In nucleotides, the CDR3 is TGTGCCAGCAGTTTATCGAAGGCAGGGGGCGCAACTGGCTACACCTTC. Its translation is CASSLSKAGGATGYTF.

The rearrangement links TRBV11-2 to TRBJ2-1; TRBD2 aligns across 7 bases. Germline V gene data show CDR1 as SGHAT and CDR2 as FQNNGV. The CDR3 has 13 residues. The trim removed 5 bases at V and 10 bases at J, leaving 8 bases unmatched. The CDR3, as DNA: TGTGCCAGCAGCCCAGTGGCGGGAGAAGAGCAGTTCTTC. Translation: CASSPVAGEEQFF.

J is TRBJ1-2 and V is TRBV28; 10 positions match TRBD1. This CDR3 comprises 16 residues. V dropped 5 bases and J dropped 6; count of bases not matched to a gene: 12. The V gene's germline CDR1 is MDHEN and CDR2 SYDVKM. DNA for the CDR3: TGTGCCAGCAGTCCCCGGCTGGGACAGGGGACCGATGGCTACACCTTC. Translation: CASSPRLGQGTDGYTF.

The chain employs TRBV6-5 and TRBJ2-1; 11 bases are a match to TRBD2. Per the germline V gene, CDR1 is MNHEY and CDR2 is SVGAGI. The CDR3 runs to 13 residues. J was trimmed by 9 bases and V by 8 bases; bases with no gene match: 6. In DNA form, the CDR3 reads TGTGCCAGCGCACTAGCGGGAGAAAGTGAGCAGTTCTTC. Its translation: CASALAGESEQFF.

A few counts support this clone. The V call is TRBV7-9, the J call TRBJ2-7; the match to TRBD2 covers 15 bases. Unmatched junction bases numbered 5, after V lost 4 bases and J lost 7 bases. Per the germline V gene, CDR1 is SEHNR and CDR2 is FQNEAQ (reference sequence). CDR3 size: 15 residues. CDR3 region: CASSSGLAGGGEQYF. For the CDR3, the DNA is TGTGCCAGCAGCTCGGGACTAGCGGGAGGAGGGGAGCAGTACTTC.

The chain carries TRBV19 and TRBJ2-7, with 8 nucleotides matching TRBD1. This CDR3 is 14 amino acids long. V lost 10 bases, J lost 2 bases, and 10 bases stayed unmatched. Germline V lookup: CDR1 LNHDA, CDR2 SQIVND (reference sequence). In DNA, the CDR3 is TGTGCCACCCGCCGGACAGGGACAACCTACGAGCAGTACTTC. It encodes CATRRTGTTYEQYF. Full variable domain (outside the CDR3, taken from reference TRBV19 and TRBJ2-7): DGGITQSPKYLFRKEGQNVTLSCEQNLNHDAMYWYRQDPGQGLRLIYYSQIVNDFQKGDIAEGYSVSREKKESFPLTVTSAQKNPTAFYLCATRRTGTTYEQYFGPGTRLTVT.

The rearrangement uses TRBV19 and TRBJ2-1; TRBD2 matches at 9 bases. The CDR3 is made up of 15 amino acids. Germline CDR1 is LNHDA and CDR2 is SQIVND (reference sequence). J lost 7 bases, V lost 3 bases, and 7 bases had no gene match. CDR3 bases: TGTGCCAGTAGTATTAGCGGGAGTTCGGGTAATGAGCAGTTCTTC. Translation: CASSISGSSGNEQFF.

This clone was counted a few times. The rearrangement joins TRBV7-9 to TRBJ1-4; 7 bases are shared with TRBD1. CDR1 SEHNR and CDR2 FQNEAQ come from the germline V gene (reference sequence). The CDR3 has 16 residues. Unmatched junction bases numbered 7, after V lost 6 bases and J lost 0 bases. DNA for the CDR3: TGTGCCAGCAGGAGGGGGCTGGTTGCAACTAATGAAAAACTGTTTTTT. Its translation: CASRRGLVATNEKLFF. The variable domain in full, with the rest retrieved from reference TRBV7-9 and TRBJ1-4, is DTGVSQNPRHKITKRGQNVTFRCDPISEHNRLYWYRQTLGQGPEFLTYFQNEAQLEKSRLLSDRFSAERPKGSFSTLEIQRTEQGDSAMYLCASRRGLVATNEKLFFGSGTQLSVL.

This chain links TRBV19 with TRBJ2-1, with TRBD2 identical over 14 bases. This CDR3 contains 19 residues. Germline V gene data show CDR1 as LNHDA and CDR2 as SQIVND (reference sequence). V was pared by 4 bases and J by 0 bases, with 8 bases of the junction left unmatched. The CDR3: CASSTGLAGGLSSYNEQFF. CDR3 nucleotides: TGTGCCAGTAGTACCGGACTAGCGGGAGGCCTCAGCTCCTACAATGAGCAGTTCTTC.

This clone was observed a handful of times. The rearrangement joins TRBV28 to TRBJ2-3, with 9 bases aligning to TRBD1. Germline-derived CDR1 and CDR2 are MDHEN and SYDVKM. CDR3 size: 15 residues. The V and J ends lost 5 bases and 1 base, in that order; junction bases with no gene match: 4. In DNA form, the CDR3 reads TGTGCCAGCAGTGGCCGGGACAGGGGCACAGATACGCAGTATTTT. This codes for CASSGRDRGTDTQYF. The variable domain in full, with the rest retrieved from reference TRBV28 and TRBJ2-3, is DVKVTQSSRYLVKRTGEKVFLECVQDMDHENMFWYRQDPGLGLRLIYFSYDVKMKEKGDIPEGYSVSREKKERFSLILESASTNQTSMYLCASSGRDRGTDTQYFGPGTRLTVL.

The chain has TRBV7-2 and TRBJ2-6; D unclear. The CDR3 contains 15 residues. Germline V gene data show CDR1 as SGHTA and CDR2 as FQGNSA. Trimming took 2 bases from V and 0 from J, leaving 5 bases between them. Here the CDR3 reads CASSLSGSGANVLTF. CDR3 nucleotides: TGTGCCAGCAGCTTATCAGGCTCTGGGGCCAACGTCCTGACTTTC.

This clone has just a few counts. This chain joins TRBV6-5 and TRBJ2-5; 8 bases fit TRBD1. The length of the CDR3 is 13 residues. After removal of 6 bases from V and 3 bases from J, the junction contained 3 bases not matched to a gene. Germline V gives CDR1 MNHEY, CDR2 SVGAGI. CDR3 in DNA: TGTGCCAGCAGCCGGGACAGGAAAGAGACCCAGTACTTC. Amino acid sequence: CASSRDRKETQYF.

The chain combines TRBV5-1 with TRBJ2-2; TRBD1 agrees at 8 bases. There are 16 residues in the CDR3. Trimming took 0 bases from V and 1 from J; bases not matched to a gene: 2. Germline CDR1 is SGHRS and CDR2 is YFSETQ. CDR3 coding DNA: TGCGCCAGCAGCTTGGCCAGGGGGCTGAACACCGGGGAGCTGTTTTTT. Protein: CASSLARGLNTGELFF.

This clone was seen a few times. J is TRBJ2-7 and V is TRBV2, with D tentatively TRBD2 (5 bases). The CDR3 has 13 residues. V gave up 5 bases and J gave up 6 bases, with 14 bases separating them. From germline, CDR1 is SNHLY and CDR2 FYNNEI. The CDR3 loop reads CASSTRGGLEQYF. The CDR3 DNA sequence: TGTGCCAGCAGTACCCGAGGCGGGCTCGAGCAGTACTTC.

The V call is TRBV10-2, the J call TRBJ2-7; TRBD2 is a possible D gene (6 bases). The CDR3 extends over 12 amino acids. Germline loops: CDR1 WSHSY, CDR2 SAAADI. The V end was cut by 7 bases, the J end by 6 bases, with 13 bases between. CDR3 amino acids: CASKTSSGEQYF. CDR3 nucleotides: TGCGCCAGCAAGACTAGTAGCGGCGAGCAGTACTTC.

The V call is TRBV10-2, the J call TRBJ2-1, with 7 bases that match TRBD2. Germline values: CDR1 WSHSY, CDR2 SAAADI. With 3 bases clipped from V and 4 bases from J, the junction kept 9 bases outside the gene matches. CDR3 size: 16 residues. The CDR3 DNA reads TGCGCCAGCAGTGATTTAGCGGGTCTAGGGTACAATGAGCAGTTCTTC. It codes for CASSDLAGLGYNEQFF.

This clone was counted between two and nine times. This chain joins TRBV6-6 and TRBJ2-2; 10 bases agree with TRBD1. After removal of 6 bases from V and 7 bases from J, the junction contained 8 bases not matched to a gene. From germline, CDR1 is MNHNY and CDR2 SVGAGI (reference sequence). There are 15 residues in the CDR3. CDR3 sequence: CASSSTGGAGGELFF. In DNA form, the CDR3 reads TGTGCCAGCAGCTCGACAGGGGGCGCGGGCGGGGAGCTGTTTTTT.

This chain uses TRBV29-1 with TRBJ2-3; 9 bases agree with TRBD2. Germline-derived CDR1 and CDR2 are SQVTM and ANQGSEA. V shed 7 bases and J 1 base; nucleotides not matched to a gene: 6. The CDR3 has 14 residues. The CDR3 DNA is TGCAGCGGTGCGCTAGCGGGGCGCACAGATACGCAGTATTTT. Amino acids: CSGALAGRTDTQYF.

CDR3 sequence reads: CASSPKDRAVNGYTF. CDR3 bases: TGTGCCAGCAGCCCGAAGGACAGGGCGGTGAATGGCTACACCTTC. The V gene is TRBV27, the J gene TRBJ1-2; 8 bases align to TRBD1. This CDR3 contains 15 residues. V was clipped by 6 bases and J by 6 bases; unmatched bases: 12. Germline V gene lookup returns CDR1 MNHEY and CDR2 SMNVEV (reference sequence).

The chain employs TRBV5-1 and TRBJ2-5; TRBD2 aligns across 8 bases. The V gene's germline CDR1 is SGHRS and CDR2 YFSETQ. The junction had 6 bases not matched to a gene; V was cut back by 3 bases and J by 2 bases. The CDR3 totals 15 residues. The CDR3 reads CASSWAPSGQETQYF. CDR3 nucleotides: TGCGCCAGCAGCTGGGCCCCTAGCGGGCAAGAGACCCAGTACTTC.

CDR3 DNA sequence: TGTGCCAGCAGCCTCCGAGGGCTAGCGAAACCTACTAGCACAGATACGCAGTATTTT. Translated, it gives CASSLRGLAKPTSTDTQYF. The chain couples TRBV4-2 to TRBJ2-3, with D possibly matching TRBD2 (6 bases). V shed 4 bases and J shed 0 bases, with 23 bases lying between them. Germline assignment: CDR1 LGHNA and CDR2 YNFKEQ. The CDR3 covers 19 residues.

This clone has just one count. CDR3 residues: CASSPDNSGANVLTF. In DNA form, the CDR3 reads TGTGCCAGCAGCCCCGACAACTCTGGGGCCAACGTCCTGACTTTC. V gene TRBV4-2 combines with J gene TRBJ2-6; no firm D call. Per the germline V gene, CDR1 is LGHNA and CDR2 is YNFKEQ. Trimming pared 4 bases from V and 0 bases from J, leaving 7 bases between. There are 15 residues in the CDR3.